This T cell receptor beta chain was sequenced for a study of cytomegalovirus exposure and HLA in healthy donors. Study context: The roughly 670 first-cohort repertoires shared a platform with the approximately 130 validation repertoires, as reported in a later analysis.

A note on this clone: Its target is not known.

Data came from immunoSEQ multiplex PCR; TCRdb stores just in-frame clones and leaves some out. The top ten clones hold about 4.1% of a sample with tens of thousands of clones, approximately 93% of them seen once. The ends were cut back, 0 bases at V and 2 bases at J, with 10 bases in the middle. The CDR3 is 15 amino acids. Germline V gene lookup returns CDR1 MNHNY and CDR2 SVGAGI (reference sequence). The study's findings and limits: Cytomegalovirus association was listed for approximately 160 TCR beta chains.

This sequence was found in a man aged 18 to 29 in good health and CMV-seropositive. The specimen sequenced was PBMCs. The chain couples TRBV6-6 to TRBJ1-1; possible D gene TRBD1, 6 bases. The CDR3 region has the DNA TGTGCCAGCAGTTACTCTGGGACACTAAACACTGAAGCTTTCTTT. This translates into CASSYSGTLNTEAFF.